The present entry profiles one TCR beta chain with its context. Repertoires were generated with immunoSEQ multiplex PCR, while TCRdb's copy carries only in-frame clones and drops some. This repertoire shows about 96,000 clones, 70% to 85% found once; its top ten account for about 5.8%. The entry originates in a study of OX40 agonist ivuxolimab in advanced cancers. Trimming stripped 5 bases from V and 9 bases from J, with 11 bases between. This CDR3 contains 12 residues. The germline gives CDR1 LNHNV, CDR2 YYDKDF (reference sequence). The chain is built from TRBV15 and TRBJ2-1, with D possibly being TRBD2 (6 bases). This clonotype was obtained from an adult with an advanced solid tumor such as melanoma, head and neck, liver or kidney cancer. The material sequenced was CD4+ or CD8+ T cells sorted from blood, taken in a trial of the OX40 agonist ivuxolimab. The chain's CDR3 is CATSGLASEQFF. CDR3 sequence (DNA): TGTGCCACCAGCGGTCTAGCGAGTGAGCAGTTCTTC.